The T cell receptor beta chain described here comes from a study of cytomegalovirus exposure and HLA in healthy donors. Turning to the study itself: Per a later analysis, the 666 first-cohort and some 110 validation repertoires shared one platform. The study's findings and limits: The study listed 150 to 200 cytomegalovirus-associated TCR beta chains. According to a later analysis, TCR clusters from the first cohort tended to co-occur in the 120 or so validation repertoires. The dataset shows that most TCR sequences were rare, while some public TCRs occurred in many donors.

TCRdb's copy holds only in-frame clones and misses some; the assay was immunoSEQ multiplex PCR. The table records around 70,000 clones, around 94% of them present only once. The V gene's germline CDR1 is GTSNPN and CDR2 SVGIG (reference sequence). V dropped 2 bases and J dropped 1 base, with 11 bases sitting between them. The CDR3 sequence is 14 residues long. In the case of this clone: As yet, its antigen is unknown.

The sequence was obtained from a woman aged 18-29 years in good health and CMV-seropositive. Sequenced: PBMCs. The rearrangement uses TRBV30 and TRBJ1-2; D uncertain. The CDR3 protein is CAWSLAQSNYGYTF. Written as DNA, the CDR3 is TGTGCCTGGAGTTTGGCACAGAGTAACTATGGCTACACCTTC.